This TCR beta chain appears in the sequencing data of a study of cytomegalovirus exposure and HLA in healthy donors. This clone was detected only a few times. V was pared by 5 bases and J by 4 bases, with 9 bases between. This CDR3 spans 11 amino acids. CDR1 is DFQATT, CDR2 SNEGSKA, per germline (reference sequence). Measured with immunoSEQ multiplex PCR; TCRdb has only the in-frame clones, and not every one. The repertoire holds approximately 64,000 clones, with more than 85% as singletons. The TCR originated in a woman in her late teens or twenties in good health and CMV-seronegative. The rearrangement links TRBV20-1 to TRBJ2-7; D may be TRBD2 (6 bases). Sequencing was done on a sample of PBMCs. Here the CDR3 DNA reads TGCAGTGCTGAGAGCGGGTACGAGCAGTACTTC. Translating gives CSAESGYEQYF.